Each of the 25 T cell receptor beta chains below was sequenced from the same sample in a study of CD8 T cells in ankylosing spondylitis listed by TCRdb under 2017. The study at large found these results: Blood from ankylosing spondylitis patients appeared to be characterized by a TCR beta motif composed of eight highly homologous amino acid variants.

The method was 5' RACE. Sequenced using an Illumina HiSeq 2500. TCRdb applied fastp at Q25 and MiXCR to the public reads, then kept only in-frame beta chains. A single entry per CDR3 protein holds the most common genes and DNA from its merged rows. The sample table records hundreds of thousands of distinct CDR3 sequences; 12% of these occur just once. The top ten constitute roughly 0.51% of the sample. Their antigen targets remain unknown. The sample was blood, either unsorted or a sorted T cell fraction (not recorded which). Source of these receptors: a male donor with ankylosing spondylitis.

V usage is TRBV20-1 and J usage is TRBJ2-1, with D uncertain. The germline V gene encodes CDR1 DFQATT and CDR2 SNEGSKA (reference sequence). CDR3 length: 13 amino acids. Between the trimmed V and J ends, which lost 3 bases and 6 bases, there was a span of 12 bases. CDR3 residues: CSASRALSNEQFF. For the CDR3, the DNA is TGCAGTGCTAGTAGAGCTCTCTCCAATGAGCAGTTCTTC.

This clonotype came up a few times. V usage is TRBV20-1 and J usage is TRBJ2-3, with 7 bases that match TRBD1. The V gene's germline CDR1 is DFQATT and CDR2 SNEGSKA (reference sequence). V trimming: 8 bases; J trimming: 6 bases; junction bases outside the gene matches: 14. The CDR3 covers 14 residues. CDR3 DNA: TGCAGTTTCCGACAGGGAGTAGCGCCGGATACGCAGTATTTT. Its protein product is CSFRQGVAPDTQYF.

This clonotype was picked up a small number of times. The V call is TRBV7-2, the J call TRBJ1-5; tentatively, D is TRBD1 (5 bases). Trimming cost V 4 bases and J 11 bases, with 12 bases left between them. The CDR3 has 12 amino acids. CDR1 and CDR2 from the germline V gene are SGHTA and FQGNSA. CDR3 residues: CASSYLGGSQHF. The DNA of the CDR3 is TGTGCCAGCAGCTACCTGGGGGGTTCCCAGCATTTT. Full variable domain (remainder filled in from reference TRBV7-2 and TRBJ1-5): GAGVSQSPSNKVTEKGKDVELRCDPISGHTALYWYRQSLGQGLEFLIYFQGNSAPDKSGLPSDRFSAERTGGSVSTLTIQRTQQEDSAVYLCASSYLGGSQHFGDGTRLSIL.

The sample holds a few counts of this clonotype. The chain couples TRBV29-1 to TRBJ2-2; unclear D gene. Looked up from germline, CDR1 is SQVTM and CDR2 is ANQGSEA. Trimming cost V 4 bases and J 5 bases, with 5 bases left between them. This CDR3 spans 11 amino acids. DNA for the CDR3: TGCAGCGTTGGCTTTACCGGGGAGCTGTTTTTT. Protein: CSVGFTGELFF.

CDR3 bases: TGTGCCATCAGCGCTTCCTCAGACAGGATGAACACTGAAGCTTTCTTT. Translated: CAISASSDRMNTEAFF. The gene calls are TRBV10-3 and TRBJ1-1; a weak D match, TRBD1 (6 bases). V gave up 6 bases and J gave up 0 bases, with 17 bases separating them. This CDR3 contains 16 residues. The germline V gene encodes CDR1 ENHRY and CDR2 SYGVKD.

The chain combines TRBV29-1 with TRBJ2-4; the D gene is possibly TRBD1 (5 bases). V was clipped by 6 bases and J by 5 bases, with 26 bases between them. The V gene's germline CDR1 is SQVTM and CDR2 ANQGSEA. The CDR3 is made up of 17 amino acids. CDR3 DNA sequence: TGCAGCGTCCAAAGGGGCTTTGAAGTGGGTGGAGAAAACATTCAGTACTTC. Protein: CSVQRGFEVGGENIQYF. Full variable domain (remainder filled in from reference TRBV29-1 and TRBJ2-4): SAVISQKPSRDICQRGTSLTIQCQVDSQVTMMFWYRQQPGQSLTLIATANQGSEATYESGFVIDKFPISRPNLTFSTLTVSNMSPEDSSIYLCSVQRGFEVGGENIQYFGAGTRLSVL.

This clonotype was observed a few times. This chain uses TRBV10-3 with TRBJ2-5; possibly TRBD1 for D (5 bases). This CDR3 region has 15 residues. V lost 3 bases, J lost 0 bases, and 11 bases lay in between. Germline V gives CDR1 ENHRY, CDR2 SYGVKD. CDR3 nucleotide sequence: TGTGCCATCAGTGACTCCCAGGGTAACCAAGAGACCCAGTACTTC. This sequence encodes CAISDSQGNQETQYF.

The V call is TRBV11-2, the J call TRBJ2-3, with D hard to call. Looked up from germline, CDR1 is SGHAT and CDR2 is FQNNGV. The CDR3 totals 14 residues. The V and J ends lost 6 bases and 0 bases respectively, with 10 bases between them. The CDR3 region has the DNA TGTGCCAGCAGGTCCAGAACTAGCACAGATACGCAGTATTTT. Translating gives CASRSRTSTDTQYF.

The chain carries TRBV29-1 and TRBJ1-2; maybe TRBD1 (5 bases). This CDR3 has 11 amino acids. Germline V CDR1 and CDR2: SQVTM, ANQGSEA. Trimming pared 7 bases from V and 4 bases from J, leaving 10 bases between. The DNA for the CDR3 is TGCAGCGCCCTAGGGGTCTATGGCTACACCTTC. Protein product: CSALGVYGYTF.

The CDR3: CASSQGASGAYNEQFF. CDR3 sequence (DNA): TGCGCCAGCAGCCAAGGCGCTAGCGGAGCCTACAATGAGCAGTTCTTC. V is TRBV4-3 and J is TRBJ2-1; 7 bases fit TRBD2. This CDR3 comprises 16 residues. From germline, CDR1 is LGHNA and CDR2 YSLEER. V shed 1 base, J shed 2 bases, and the junction held 5 bases outside the gene matches.

This clonotype was seen repeatedly, ten times or more. For the CDR3, the DNA is TGTGCCACCAGCCGGGGTGGGGGGAACTATGGCTACACCTTC. Translation: CATSRGGGNYGYTF. This chain connects TRBV15 to TRBJ1-2; D is perhaps TRBD1 (5 bases). The germline V gene encodes CDR1 LNHNV and CDR2 YYDKDF (reference sequence). This CDR3 has 14 residues. Trimming removed 5 bases from V and 2 bases from J, with 12 bases in between.

This chain uses TRBV11-3 with TRBJ2-2; maybe TRBD2 (5 bases). The V end was cut by 5 bases, the J end by 5 bases, with 15 bases between. This CDR3 is built from 15 residues. The germline V gene encodes CDR1 SGHNT and CDR2 YENEEA. Here the CDR3 DNA reads TGTGCCAGCAGCCCGACCCCGACGGGAACCGGGGAGCTGTTTTTT. It translates to CASSPTPTGTGELFF.

There are many counts of this clonotype. This chain links TRBV11-2 with TRBJ2-2, with a possible D match to TRBD1 (5 bases). With 2 bases removed from V and 6 bases from J, the gap between germline ends came to 13 bases. CDR1 and CDR2 from the germline V gene are SGHAT and FQNNGV. The CDR3 covers 15 residues. The CDR3 spells CASSLLGVRAGELFF. Written as DNA, the CDR3 is TGTGCCAGCAGCTTACTAGGGGTCCGGGCCGGGGAGCTGTTTTTT.

The chain uses TRBV6-2 or TRBV6-3 and TRBJ2-2; D is uncertain. This CDR3 spans 14 amino acids. The ends were cut back, 6 bases at V and 5 bases at J, with 13 bases in the middle. In germline, CDR1 is MNHEY, CDR2 SVGEGT. DNA of the CDR3: TGTGCCAGCAGCTGGACCCGGATGACCGGGGAGCTGTTTTTT. It specifies CASSWTRMTGELFF.

This rearrangement joins TRBV4-2 to TRBJ2-6; the D gene is possibly TRBD1 (5 bases). The CDR3 runs to 16 residues. Trimming took 1 base from V and 0 from J, leaving 7 bases between them. CDR1 and CDR2 from the germline V gene are LGHNA and YNFKEQ. The CDR3 nucleotides are TGTGCCAGCAGCCAAGCAGGGTACTCTGGGGCCAACGTCCTGACTTTC. Residues: CASSQAGYSGANVLTF.

This clonotype was seen repeatedly, ten times or more. V gene TRBV4-2 combines with J gene TRBJ2-5; D remains unclear. V lost 1 base and J lost 5, with 11 bases in between. CDR1 is LGHNA, CDR2 YNFKEQ, per germline. This CDR3 has 14 amino acids. The CDR3 DNA is TGTGCCAGCAGCCAAGGTGGAGATTCGGAGACCCAGTACTTC. Translation: CASSQGGDSETQYF.

This clonotype came up a few times. The CDR3 bases are TGTGCCAGCAGTACGGACAACCAACCCCACTATGGCTACACCTTC. Translation: CASSTDNQPHYGYTF. The gene calls are TRBV27 and TRBJ1-2; tentative D call: TRBD1 (5 bases). Germline V lookup: CDR1 MNHEY, CDR2 SMNVEV (reference sequence). With 5 bases removed from V and 3 bases from J, the gap between germline ends came to 16 bases. This CDR3 region has 15 residues.

This clonotype has more than one count but fewer than ten. The rearrangement uses TRBV4-1 and TRBJ1-4; D remains ambiguous. V lost 0 bases to trimming and J lost 7 bases, with 15 bases between them. The germline V gene encodes CDR1 MGHRA and CDR2 YSYEKL. CDR3 size: 16 residues. CDR3 amino acids: CASSQERGSETEKLFF. The CDR3 nucleotides read TGCGCCAGCAGCCAAGAACGAGGAAGTGAGACTGAAAAACTGTTTTTT.

V usage is TRBV10-2 and J usage is TRBJ2-7, with 8 bases matching TRBD1. V lost 0 bases, J lost 5 bases, and 12 bases stayed unmatched. The CDR3 contains 17 residues. CDR1 and CDR2 from the germline V gene are WSHSY and SAAADI. Here the CDR3 reads CASSESTRRTGRDEQYF. The CDR3 region has the DNA TGCGCCAGCAGTGAGTCGACAAGAAGGACAGGGCGCGACGAGCAGTACTTC.

This clonotype showed up just a few times. This rearrangement joins TRBV6-5 to TRBJ2-7; TRBD2 might be the D (6 bases). Germline lookup yields CDR1 MNHEY and CDR2 SVGAGI. CDR3 size: 15 residues. V shed 4 bases and J shed 3 bases, with 16 bases lying between them. The CDR3 loop reads CASSSLAERVYEQYF. DNA for the CDR3: TGTGCCAGCAGTTCCCTGGCTGAGCGGGTCTACGAGCAGTACTTC.

The table lists this clonotype with many counts. The chain carries TRBV29-1 and TRBJ2-2; possibly TRBD1 for D (5 bases). The CDR3 is made up of 12 amino acids. The V gene's germline CDR1 is SQVTM and CDR2 ANQGSEA. Between the trimmed V and J ends, which lost 3 bases and 10 bases, there was a span of 12 bases. CDR3 residues: CSVDLTEKELFF. The CDR3 region has the DNA TGCAGCGTTGACTTGACAGAGAAGGAGCTGTTTTTT.

Ten or more counts support this clonotype. The gene calls are TRBV20-1 and TRBJ2-5; tentatively, D is TRBD2 (5 bases). This CDR3 is built from 14 residues. Germline-derived CDR1 and CDR2 are DFQATT and SNEGSKA (reference sequence). V lost 3 bases and J lost 2, with 13 bases in between. CDR3 region: CSASRGSVQETQYF. Written as DNA, the CDR3 is TGCAGTGCTAGCCGAGGGAGCGTACAAGAGACCCAGTACTTC.

A single count supports this clonotype. V gene TRBV10-1 combines with J gene TRBJ2-4; 7 bases are a match to TRBD1. The germline V gene encodes CDR1 WNHNN and CDR2 SYGVQD (reference sequence). The CDR3 length is 11 residues. The V and J ends lost 10 bases and 7 bases, in that order; junction bases with no gene match: 4. In DNA, the CDR3 is TGCGCCATTCTACAGGGGAACATTCAGTACTTC. It codes for CAILQGNIQYF.

This clonotype has more than one count but fewer than ten. The V call is TRBV20-1, the J call TRBJ1-4; D gene unclear. The V end was cut by 3 bases, the J end by 0 bases, with 11 bases between. CDR3 length: 15 amino acids. The germline V gene encodes CDR1 DFQATT and CDR2 SNEGSKA (reference sequence). The CDR3 nucleotides are TGCAGTGCTAGGGTGTATGGCGCAACTAATGAAAAACTGTTTTTT. Translating gives CSARVYGATNEKLFF.

A few counts support this clonotype. This chain uses TRBV6-2 or TRBV6-3 with TRBJ2-7; 9 positions match TRBD2. The CDR3 spans 16 residues. Trimming at V came to 6 bases and at J to 6 bases, leaving 15 bases not matched to a gene. CDR1 is MNHEY and CDR2 is SVGEGT in the germline V gene. The CDR3 region is CASSHSGGLPGGEQYF. CDR3 nucleotide sequence: TGTGCCAGCAGCCACAGCGGGGGGCTCCCAGGAGGCGAGCAGTACTTC.